These 24 T cell receptor beta chains originate from one sample sequenced in a study of OX40 agonist ivuxolimab in advanced cancers. TCRdb's copy holds only in-frame clones and misses some; the assay was immunoSEQ multiplex PCR. The table lists around 80,000 clones, around 90% of them singletons. The material sequenced was CD4+ or CD8+ T cells sorted from blood, taken in a trial of the OX40 agonist ivuxolimab. The receptors here all came from an adult with an advanced solid tumor such as melanoma, head and neck, liver or kidney cancer.

This clone was counted once. The chain carries TRBV7-6 and TRBJ2-2; the D gene is possibly TRBD1 (6 bases). V lost 1 base, J lost 5 bases, and 11 bases lay in between. Germline CDR1 reads SGHVS; CDR2 reads FNYEAQ. This CDR3 has 15 residues. CDR3 sequence: CASSLVSGETGELFF. For the CDR3, the DNA is TGTGCCAGCAGCTTAGTTTCAGGGGAAACCGGGGAGCTGTTTTTT. Looking up the rest from reference TRBV7-6 and TRBJ2-2 gives the full variable domain: GAGVSQSPRYKVTKRGQDVALRCDPISGHVSLYWYRQALGQGPEFLTYFNYEAQQDKSGLPNDRFSAERPEGSISTLTIQRTEQRDSAMYRCASSLVSGETGELFFGEGSRLTVL.

J is TRBJ1-6 and V is TRBV28; tentatively, D is TRBD1 (6 bases). The V gene lost 6 bases and the J gene lost 10 bases, with 10 bases spanning the gap. The CDR3 consists of 12 residues. CDR1 is MDHEN and CDR2 is SYDVKM in the germline V gene. The CDR3 DNA follows: TGTGCCAGCAGCCTTCAGGGGTCACCCCTCCACTTT. Its translation is CASSLQGSPLHF.

The gene calls are TRBV25-1 and TRBJ2-2; D not certain. This CDR3 contains 15 residues. The V end was cut by 6 bases, the J end by 2 bases, with 13 bases between. Germline V gives CDR1 MGHDK, CDR2 SYGVNS. CDR3 region: CASSPSPGNTGELFF. The CDR3 DNA sequence: TGTGCCAGCAGCCCGAGCCCGGGTAACACCGGGGAGCTGTTTTTT.

The V and J genes are TRBV5-6 and TRBJ2-1; no clear D gene. The ends were cut back, 0 bases at V and 7 bases at J, with 5 bases in the middle. The CDR3 runs to 12 residues. Germline V gene data show CDR1 as SGHDT and CDR2 as YYEEEE. The CDR3: CASSLGGNEQFF. For the CDR3, the DNA is TGTGCCAGCAGCTTGGGGGGAAATGAGCAGTTCTTC.

This sequence joins TRBV10-3 and TRBJ2-3; TRBD2 matches 13 bases. Per germline, CDR1 ENHRY and CDR2 SYGVKD. There are 16 residues in the CDR3. J was trimmed by 1 base and V by 8 bases; bases with no gene match: 6. The DNA for the CDR3 is TGTGCCATCGAGGCAACTAGCGGGGGGGGCACAGATACGCAGTATTTT. Translating gives CAIEATSGGGTDTQYF.

The chain joins TRBV28 to TRBJ1-1, with D possibly matching TRBD1 (5 bases). Trimming pared 1 base from V and 9 bases from J, leaving 9 bases between. Germline assignment: CDR1 MDHEN and CDR2 SYDVKM. This CDR3 region has 12 residues. The CDR3: CASSLSAGKAFF. The CDR3, as DNA: TGTGCCAGCAGTTTATCGGCAGGGAAAGCTTTCTTT.

The chain combines TRBV7-2 with TRBJ1-5; unclear D gene. V was pared by 4 bases and J by 4 bases, with 11 bases between. CDR3 length: 14 amino acids. From germline, CDR1 is SGHTA and CDR2 FQGNSA. The CDR3 region has the DNA TGTGCCAGCAGCTCCGGACGGGAAAATCAGCCCCAGCATTTT. Its translation is CASSSGRENQPQHF.

This chain links TRBV30 with TRBJ1-5; 8 nucleotides agree with TRBD1. V lost 1 base, J lost 6 bases, and 2 bases stayed unmatched. This CDR3 has 13 residues. Germline CDR1 is GTSNPN and CDR2 is SVGIG (reference sequence). The CDR3 nucleotides are TGTGCCTGGAGTGGGACAGGGAGTCAGCCCCAGCATTTT. Translated, it gives CAWSGTGSQPQHF.

The genes are TRBV4-3 and TRBJ2-6; 7 nucleotides align to TRBD2. Germline V CDR1 and CDR2: LGHNA, YSLEER. With V trimmed by 4 bases and J by 0 bases, 9 bases remained unmatched. The CDR3 has 18 amino acids. Here the CDR3 reads CASSPPGGIISGANVLTF. The CDR3 nucleotides are TGCGCCAGCAGCCCCCCGGGGGGAATAATCTCTGGGGCCAACGTCCTGACTTTC.

In this sample, this clone turned up a few times. This rearrangement joins TRBV20-1 to TRBJ1-2, with D unresolved. The germline CDR1 and CDR2 sequences are DFQATT and SNEGSKA (reference sequence). The CDR3 covers 11 residues. V lost 6 bases to trimming and J lost 4 bases, with 9 bases between them. This CDR3 reads CSAAGIYGYTF. In nucleotides, the CDR3 is TGCAGTGCCGCCGGAATCTATGGCTACACCTTC.

The CDR3 reads CASSQGVAAGSGANVLTF. The CDR3 DNA sequence: TGTGCCAGCAGCCAAGGGGTAGCGGCGGGTTCAGGGGCCAACGTCCTGACTTTC. The genes are TRBV4-2 and TRBJ2-6; the D gene is possibly TRBD2 (6 bases). The CDR3 extends over 18 amino acids. The ends were cut back, 1 base at V and 4 bases at J, with 17 bases in the middle. Per the germline V gene, CDR1 is LGHNA and CDR2 is YNFKEQ.

The chain carries TRBV7-3 and TRBJ2-4; no firm D call. V was trimmed by 5 bases and J by 8 bases, leaving 13 bases between them. This CDR3 region has 13 residues. Germline CDR1 and CDR2: SGHTA and FQGTGA. In nucleotides, the CDR3 is TGTGCCAGCAGCCGGACGGCGGCGGACATTCAGTACTTC. Translating it yields CASSRTAADIQYF. Based on the CDR3 plus reference TRBV7-3 and TRBJ2-4, the full variable domain is GAGVSQTPSNKVTEKGKYVELRCDPISGHTALYWYRQSLGQGPEFLIYFQGTGAADDSGLPNDRFFAVRPEGSVSTLKIQRTERGDSAVYLCASSRTAADIQYFGAGTRLSVL.

The chain links TRBV7-9 to TRBJ2-2; D may match TRBD1 or TRBD2 (6 bases each). The CDR3 covers 15 residues. Trimming stripped 1 base from V and 7 bases from J, with 13 bases between. CDR1 is SEHNR and CDR2 is FQNEAQ in the germline V gene (reference sequence). The CDR3 DNA reads as TGTGCCAGCAGCTTAGAGGGGGGCGCAATCGGGGAGCTGTTTTTT. It is translated as CASSLEGGAIGELFF.

The V call is TRBV28, the J call TRBJ2-2, with 8 nucleotides matching TRBD2. Trimming took 8 bases from V and 5 from J; bases not matched to a gene: 7. The germline CDR1 and CDR2 sequences are MDHEN and SYDVKM. This CDR3 contains 14 residues. CDR3 protein: CASHFGGATGELFF. CDR3 bases: TGTGCCAGCCACTTCGGGGGGGCGACCGGGGAGCTGTTTTTT.

V and J are TRBV29-1 and TRBJ2-2; the match to TRBD2 covers 12 bases. The CDR3 covers 14 residues. Germline V gives CDR1 SQVTM, CDR2 ANQGSEA. Trimming cost V 4 bases and J 8 bases; bases outside gene matches: 5. The CDR3 nucleotides are TGCAGCGTTGTGAGACTAGCGGGGGCGGGGGAGCTGTTTTTT. Amino acid sequence: CSVVRLAGAGELFF.

This chain uses TRBV5-6 with TRBJ2-3; TRBD1 matches at 7 bases. Losses at the gene ends were 4 bases for V and 0 bases for J; bases not matched to a gene: 8. Germline CDR1 reads SGHDT; CDR2 reads YYEEEE. There are 16 residues in the CDR3. The CDR3 is CASSRRTGASTDTQYF. The CDR3 DNA is TGTGCCAGCAGCCGGAGGACAGGAGCTAGCACAGATACGCAGTATTTT.

The chain recombines TRBV6-5 with TRBJ2-3; no firm D call. CDR3 length: 11 amino acids. V was pared by 2 bases and J by 5 bases, with 2 bases between. Germline assignment: CDR1 MNHEY and CDR2 SVGAGI. CDR3 nucleotide sequence: TGTGCCAGCAGTTACCTAGATACGCAGTATTTT. Encoded protein: CASSYLDTQYF.

The V call is TRBV6-5, the J call TRBJ2-7; D is unclear. Germline loops: CDR1 MNHEY, CDR2 SVGAGI. The CDR3 contains 15 residues. The V gene lost 2 bases and the J gene lost 1 base, with 12 bases spanning the gap. For the CDR3, the DNA is TGTGCCAGCAGTTACGGGTCGGATGGATCCTACGAGCAGTACTTC. This sequence encodes CASSYGSDGSYEQYF.

V gene TRBV5-6 combines with J gene TRBJ2-2; possible D gene TRBD1, 6 bases. CDR1 is SGHDT and CDR2 is YYEEEE in the germline V gene. There are 15 residues in the CDR3. V was cut by 5 bases and J by 2 bases, with 13 bases left in between. The CDR3 coding sequence is TGTGCCAGCAGTTTCTTGGGGGCTAACACCGGGGAGCTGTTTTTT. Encoded protein: CASSFLGANTGELFF. The variable domain in full, completed from reference TRBV5-6 and TRBJ2-2, reads DAGVTQSPTHLIKTRGQQVTLRCSPKSGHDTVSWYQQALGQGPQFIFQYYEEEERQRGNFPDRFSGHQFPNYSSELNVNALLLGDSALYLCASSFLGANTGELFFGEGSRLTVL.

This clone was observed a few times. The chain has TRBV9 and TRBJ2-1; 14 bases line up with TRBD2. The CDR3 totals 17 residues. V lost 0 bases to trimming and J lost 7 bases; unmatched junction nucleotides: 6. Germline assignment: CDR1 SGDLS and CDR2 YYNGEE. The CDR3 spells CASSVVGLAGEGNEQFF. In DNA, the CDR3 is TGTGCCAGCAGCGTAGTGGGACTAGCGGGGGAGGGGAATGAGCAGTTCTTC. Looking up the rest from reference TRBV9 and TRBJ2-1 gives the full variable domain: DSGVTQTPKHLITATGQRVTLRCSPRSGDLSVYWYQQSLDQGLQFLIQYYNGEERAKGNILERFSAQQFPDLHSELNLSSLELGDSALYFCASSVVGLAGEGNEQFFGPGTRLTVL.

CDR3 region: CASSSDRYEAFF. CDR3 sequence (DNA): TGTGCCAGCAGCTCCGACAGGTACGAAGCTTTCTTT. This rearrangement joins TRBV6-5 to TRBJ1-1; possibly TRBD1 for D (6 bases). Trimming took off 6 bases at V and 8 bases at J, with 13 bases between the two ends. The CDR3 consists of 12 residues. Germline CDR1 is MNHEY and CDR2 is SVGAGI.

This chain links TRBV7-2 with TRBJ1-1; D not certain. The CDR3 is made up of 15 amino acids. V was trimmed by 5 bases and J by 1 base, leaving 14 bases between them. Germline-derived CDR1 and CDR2 are SGHTA and FQGNSA. CDR3 in amino acids: CASSRLGTSNTEAFF. The CDR3 nucleotides are TGTGCCAGCAGCCGATTGGGCACCTCGAACACTGAAGCTTTCTTT.

J is TRBJ1-1 and V is TRBV10-2; TRBD1 aligns across 8 bases. This CDR3 has 14 amino acids. CDR1 and CDR2 from the germline V gene are WSHSY and SAAADI. With V trimmed by 6 bases and J by 2 bases, 5 bases remained unmatched. CDR3 amino acids: CASRGDRRNTEAFF. CDR3 in DNA: TGCGCCAGCAGGGGGGACAGGAGAAACACTGAAGCTTTCTTT.

The chain joins TRBV9 to TRBJ1-1, with no clear D. Per germline, CDR1 SGDLS and CDR2 YYNGEE. The germline V and J ends were trimmed by 2 bases and 1 base, with 9 bases remaining between them. This CDR3 contains 14 residues. CDR3 loop: CASSVQSANTEAFF. CDR3 nucleotides: TGTGCCAGCAGCGTTCAGTCAGCGAACACTGAAGCTTTCTTT.